This T cell receptor beta chain was recorded in a study of chemoradiotherapy in HPV16-positive cancers. Overall study: Functional T-cell assays on a couple of HPV16-positive patients' cells defined candidate HPV-specific clones and common TCR motifs.

The germline V gene encodes CDR1 MNHEY and CDR2 SVGAGI. The CDR3 sequence is 11 residues long. V lost 5 bases, J lost 2 bases, and 3 bases lay in between. TCRdb keeps only in-frame clones here, not all; method: immunoSEQ multiplex PCR. The top ten clones hold 4.5% to 5% of a sample with about 24,000 clones, about 90% of them seen once. Overall study findings and caveats: The functional HPV-specific definition rests on just a couple of HPV16-positive patients. In HPV16-positive patients, HPV-responsive T-cell expansion tracked better recurrence-free survival. Non-HPV-specific T cells did not expand in tumors during treatment, whereas candidate HPV-specific clones and E7-related motifs did.

As to this clone: Antigen specificity is unknown.

This rearrangement joins TRBV6-5 to TRBJ1-1, with D uncertain. The sequence derives from a human donor with HPV-associated anogenital cancer. Sequences were derived from blood, sampled from a patient who underwent chemoradiotherapy. The CDR3 region is CASSKNTEAFF. In nucleotides, the CDR3 is TGTGCCAGCAGTAAAAACACTGAAGCTTTCTTT.